This passage covers 9 T cell receptor beta chains from one sample sequenced in a study of blood T cell repertoires in COVID-19. This table comes from immunoSEQ multiplex PCR, and its TCRdb copy is limited to in-frame clones, with some not included. The sample carries about 190,000 clones, around 80% recorded once. The sequencing input was peripheral blood. Receptor source: a man between 50 and 59 years old who had recovered from COVID-19.

This sequence joins TRBV24-1 and TRBJ2-1; D gene uncertain. The CDR3 has 12 residues. CDR1 and CDR2 (germline): KGHDR, SFDVKD. Trimming removed 2 bases at V and 6 bases at J, with 4 bases between. The CDR3 protein is CATSDSVNEQFF. Written as DNA, the CDR3 is TGTGCCACCAGTGATTCGGTCAATGAGCAGTTCTTC.

V and J are TRBV10-3 and TRBJ1-3, with D unclear. The CDR3 extends over 16 amino acids. The V and J ends lost 7 bases and 1 base respectively, with 17 bases between them. The V gene's germline CDR1 is ENHRY and CDR2 SYGVKD. The CDR3 loop reads CAITQLPGLSGNTIYF. The CDR3 nucleotides read TGTGCCATCACCCAACTCCCAGGATTGTCTGGAAACACCATATATTTT.

This clone was counted a few times. As DNA, the CDR3 is TGTGCCAGCAGCCAAGCCGGACTAGCGGGAGAAAATGAGCAGTTCTTC. Its translation: CASSQAGLAGENEQFF. The genes are TRBV14 and TRBJ2-1, with 13 bases that match TRBD2. Germline values: CDR1 SGHDN, CDR2 FVKESK. The length of the CDR3 is 16 residues. J was trimmed by 7 bases and V by 1 base; bases with no gene match: 4.

This clone turned up a few times. This sequence joins TRBV6-4 and TRBJ2-2, with TRBD1 as a possible D gene (6 bases). CDR1 and CDR2 from the germline V gene are MRHNA and SNTAGT. The CDR3 covers 14 residues. Trimming took 6 bases from V and 5 from J, leaving 13 bases between them. CDR3 residues: CASRQDRLTGELFF. CDR3 nucleotide sequence: TGTGCCAGCAGACAGGACAGATTAACCGGGGAGCTGTTTTTT.

The rearrangement joins TRBV3-1 (or the pseudogene TRBV3-2) to TRBJ2-7; 7 positions match TRBD2. J gave up 6 bases and V 4 bases, and 12 bases lay outside the gene matches. The CDR3 extends over 15 amino acids. CDR1 LGHDT and CDR2 YNNKEL come from the germline V gene (reference sequence). CDR3 in amino acids: CASSPLQTSGGEQYF. The CDR3 nucleotides read TGTGCCAGCAGCCCTCTACAGACCTCGGGGGGCGAGCAGTACTTC.

This chain links TRBV7-2 with TRBJ2-2; D assignment may be TRBD1 or TRBD2 (5 bases each). The CDR3 is made up of 16 amino acids. V was clipped by 5 bases and J by 0 bases, with 13 bases between them. Germline assignment: CDR1 SGHTA and CDR2 FQGNSA. This CDR3 is CASSLDSSANTGELFF. In nucleotides, the CDR3 is TGTGCCAGCAGCCTAGACAGTAGCGCGAACACCGGGGAGCTGTTTTTT.

The chain employs TRBV3-1 (or the pseudogene TRBV3-2) and TRBJ1-2, with D perhaps TRBD1 (5 bases). CDR1 and CDR2 from the germline V gene are LGHDT and YNNKEL (reference sequence). This CDR3 is built from 12 residues. Trimming stripped 5 bases from V and 6 bases from J, with 10 bases between. CDR3: CASSITGNGYTF. CDR3 DNA: TGTGCCAGCAGCATAACAGGAAATGGCTACACCTTC.

The rearrangement joins TRBV10-2 to TRBJ2-7; TRBD2 matches 7 bases. J lost 4 bases, V lost 4 bases, and 10 bases had no gene match. The germline V gene encodes CDR1 WSHSY and CDR2 SAAADI. CDR3 length equals 15 residues. The CDR3 sequence: CASSGLREFSYEQYF. The DNA for the CDR3 is TGCGCCAGCAGTGGGCTGCGGGAGTTTTCTTACGAGCAGTACTTC.

The V call is TRBV15, the J call TRBJ2-2, with 8 positions matching TRBD1. The CDR3 is 17 amino acids. The germline V gene encodes CDR1 LNHNV and CDR2 YYDKDF (reference sequence). The V gene end was trimmed by 3 bases and the J gene end by 0 bases; junction bases not matched to a gene: 6. The CDR3 region is CATSRKSTGANTGELFF. The CDR3, as DNA: TGTGCCACCAGCAGGAAGTCGACAGGGGCGAACACCGGGGAGCTGTTTTTT.